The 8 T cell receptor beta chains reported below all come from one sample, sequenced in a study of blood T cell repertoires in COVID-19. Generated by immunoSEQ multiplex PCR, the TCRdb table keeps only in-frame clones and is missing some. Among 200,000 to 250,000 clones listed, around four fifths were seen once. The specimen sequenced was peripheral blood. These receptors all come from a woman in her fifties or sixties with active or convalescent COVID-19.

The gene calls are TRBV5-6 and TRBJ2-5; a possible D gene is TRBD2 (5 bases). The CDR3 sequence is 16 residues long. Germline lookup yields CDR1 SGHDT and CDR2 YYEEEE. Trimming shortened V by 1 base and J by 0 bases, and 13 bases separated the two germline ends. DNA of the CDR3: TGTGCCAGCAGCTTGTTGTCCGGGAACCACCAAGAGACCCAGTACTTC. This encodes CASSLLSGNHQETQYF.

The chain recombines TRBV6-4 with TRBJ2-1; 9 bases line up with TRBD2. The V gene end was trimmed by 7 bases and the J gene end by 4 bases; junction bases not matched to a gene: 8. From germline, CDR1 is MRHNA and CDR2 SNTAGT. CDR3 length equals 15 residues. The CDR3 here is CASTPREGLYNEQFF. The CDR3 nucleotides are TGTGCCAGCACCCCGCGGGAGGGCCTTTACAATGAGCAGTTCTTC.

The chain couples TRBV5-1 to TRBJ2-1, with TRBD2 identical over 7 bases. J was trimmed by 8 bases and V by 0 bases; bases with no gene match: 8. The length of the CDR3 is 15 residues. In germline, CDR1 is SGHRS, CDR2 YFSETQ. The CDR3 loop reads CASSLDGAGVDEQFF. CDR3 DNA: TGCGCCAGCAGCTTGGATGGGGCGGGGGTCGATGAGCAGTTCTTC.

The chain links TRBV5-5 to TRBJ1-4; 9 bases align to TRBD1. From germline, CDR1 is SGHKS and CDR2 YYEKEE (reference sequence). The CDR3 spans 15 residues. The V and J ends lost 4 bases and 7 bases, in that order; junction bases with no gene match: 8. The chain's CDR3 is CASSDGDRAPEKLFF. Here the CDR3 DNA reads TGTGCCAGCAGCGACGGGGACAGGGCCCCTGAAAAACTGTTTTTT.

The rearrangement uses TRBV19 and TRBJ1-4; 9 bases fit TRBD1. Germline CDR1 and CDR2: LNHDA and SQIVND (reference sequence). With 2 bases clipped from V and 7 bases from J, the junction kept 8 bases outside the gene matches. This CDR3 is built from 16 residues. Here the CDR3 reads CASSITRTGEAEKLFF. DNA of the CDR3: TGTGCCAGTAGTATAACCCGGACAGGGGAGGCTGAAAAACTGTTTTTT.

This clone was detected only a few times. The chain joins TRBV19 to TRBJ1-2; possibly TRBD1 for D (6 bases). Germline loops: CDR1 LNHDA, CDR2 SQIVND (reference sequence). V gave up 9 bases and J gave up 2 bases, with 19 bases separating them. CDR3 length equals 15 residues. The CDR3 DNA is TGTGCCAGCACCCAAGGGGGGGCCAAGAACTATGGCTACACCTTC. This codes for CASTQGGAKNYGYTF. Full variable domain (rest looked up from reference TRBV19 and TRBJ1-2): DGGITQSPKYLFRKEGQNVTLSCEQNLNHDAMYWYRQDPGQGLRLIYYSQIVNDFQKGDIAEGYSVSREKKESFPLTVTSAQKNPTAFYLCASTQGGAKNYGYTFGSGTRLTVV.

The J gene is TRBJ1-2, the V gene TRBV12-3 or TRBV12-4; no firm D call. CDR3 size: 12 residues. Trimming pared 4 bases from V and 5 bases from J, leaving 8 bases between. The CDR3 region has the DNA TGTGCCAGCAGTTCCTTTAAATATGGCTACACCTTC. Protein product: CASSSFKYGYTF.

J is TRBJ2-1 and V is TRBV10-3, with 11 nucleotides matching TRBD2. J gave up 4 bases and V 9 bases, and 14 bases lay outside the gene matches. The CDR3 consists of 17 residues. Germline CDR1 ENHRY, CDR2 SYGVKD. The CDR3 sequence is CAMSSESGTSGYNEQFF. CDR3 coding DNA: TGTGCCATGAGTAGTGAGAGCGGGACTAGCGGATACAATGAGCAGTTCTTC.